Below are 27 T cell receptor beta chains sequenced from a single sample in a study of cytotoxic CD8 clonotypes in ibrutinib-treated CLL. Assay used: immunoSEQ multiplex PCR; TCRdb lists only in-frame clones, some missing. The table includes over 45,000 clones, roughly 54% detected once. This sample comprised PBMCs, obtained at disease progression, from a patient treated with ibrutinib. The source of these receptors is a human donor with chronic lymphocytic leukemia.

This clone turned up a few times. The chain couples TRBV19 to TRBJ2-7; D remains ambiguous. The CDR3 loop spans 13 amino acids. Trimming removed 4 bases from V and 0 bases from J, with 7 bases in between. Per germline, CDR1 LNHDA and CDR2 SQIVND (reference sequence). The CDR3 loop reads CASSNSFSYEQYF. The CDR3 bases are TGTGCCAGTAGTAACAGCTTCTCCTACGAGCAGTACTTC.

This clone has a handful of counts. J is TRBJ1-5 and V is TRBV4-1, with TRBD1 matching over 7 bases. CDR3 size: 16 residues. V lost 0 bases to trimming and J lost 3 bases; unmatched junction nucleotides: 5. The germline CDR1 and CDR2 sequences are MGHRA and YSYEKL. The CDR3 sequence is CASSQERTGDNQPQHF. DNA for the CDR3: TGCGCCAGCAGCCAAGAGAGGACAGGAGACAATCAGCCCCAGCATTTT.

Here the CDR3 reads CASSPTANQPQHF. CDR3 bases: TGTGCCAGCAGTCCGACAGCGAATCAGCCCCAGCATTTT. V usage is TRBV6-5 and J usage is TRBJ1-5; D may be TRBD1 (5 bases). Germline V lookup: CDR1 MNHEY, CDR2 SVGAGI. The CDR3 has 13 residues. The V end lost 5 bases, the J end lost 4 bases, and 9 bases lay between the germline ends.

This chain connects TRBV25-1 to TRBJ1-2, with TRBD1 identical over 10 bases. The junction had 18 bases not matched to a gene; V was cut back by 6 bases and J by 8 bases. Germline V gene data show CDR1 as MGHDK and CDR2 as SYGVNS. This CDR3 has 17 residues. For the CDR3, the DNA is TGTGCCAGCAGCTGGGACAGGGGTTATGGGGGTGGCGGCGGCTACACCTTC. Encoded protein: CASSWDRGYGGGGGYTF.

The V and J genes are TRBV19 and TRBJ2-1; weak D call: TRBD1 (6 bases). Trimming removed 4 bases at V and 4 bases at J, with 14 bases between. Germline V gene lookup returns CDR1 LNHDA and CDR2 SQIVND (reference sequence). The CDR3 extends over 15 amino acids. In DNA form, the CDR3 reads TGTGCCAGTAGTACCAGGACAGAGATATACAATGAGCAGTTCTTC. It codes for CASSTRTEIYNEQFF.

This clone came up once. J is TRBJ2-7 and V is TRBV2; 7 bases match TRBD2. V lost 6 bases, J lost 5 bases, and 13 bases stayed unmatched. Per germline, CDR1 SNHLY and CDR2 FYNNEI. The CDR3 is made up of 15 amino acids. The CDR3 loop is CASSGGSRSPNEQYF. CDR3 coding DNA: TGTGCCAGCAGCGGGGGGAGCCGCTCCCCTAACGAGCAGTACTTC.

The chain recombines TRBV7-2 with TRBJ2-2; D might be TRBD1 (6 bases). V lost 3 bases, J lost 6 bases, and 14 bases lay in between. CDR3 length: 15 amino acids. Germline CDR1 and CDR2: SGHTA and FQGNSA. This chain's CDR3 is CASSFTGNTAGELFF. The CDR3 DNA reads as TGTGCCAGCAGCTTTACAGGGAACACGGCCGGGGAGCTGTTTTTT.

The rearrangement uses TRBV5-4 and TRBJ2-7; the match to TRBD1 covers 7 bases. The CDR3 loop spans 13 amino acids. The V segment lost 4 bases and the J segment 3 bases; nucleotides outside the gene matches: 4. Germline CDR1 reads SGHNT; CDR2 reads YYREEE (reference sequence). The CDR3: CASSPGQNYEQYF. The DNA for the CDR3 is TGTGCCAGCAGCCCGGGACAGAACTACGAGCAGTACTTC.

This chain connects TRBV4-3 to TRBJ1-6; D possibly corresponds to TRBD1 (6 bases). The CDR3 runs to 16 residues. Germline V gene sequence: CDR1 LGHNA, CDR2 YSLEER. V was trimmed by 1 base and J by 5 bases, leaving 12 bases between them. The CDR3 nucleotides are TGCGCCAGCAGCCAAGTGGGGGGCTCTCATAATTCACCCCTCCACTTT. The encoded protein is CASSQVGGSHNSPLHF.

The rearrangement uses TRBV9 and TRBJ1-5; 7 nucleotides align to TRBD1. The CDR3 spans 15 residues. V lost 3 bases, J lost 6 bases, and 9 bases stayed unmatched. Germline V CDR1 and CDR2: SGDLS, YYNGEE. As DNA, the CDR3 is TGTGCCAGCAGCGGGGGATTACAGGGGTTTCAGCCCCAGCATTTT. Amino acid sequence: CASSGGLQGFQPQHF.

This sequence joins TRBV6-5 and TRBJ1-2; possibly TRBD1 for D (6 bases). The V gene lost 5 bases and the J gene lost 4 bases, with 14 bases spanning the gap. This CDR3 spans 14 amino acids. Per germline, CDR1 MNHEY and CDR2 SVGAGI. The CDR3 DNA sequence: TGTGCCAGCAGTGAACTATGGACAGCCTATGGCTACACCTTC. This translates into CASSELWTAYGYTF.

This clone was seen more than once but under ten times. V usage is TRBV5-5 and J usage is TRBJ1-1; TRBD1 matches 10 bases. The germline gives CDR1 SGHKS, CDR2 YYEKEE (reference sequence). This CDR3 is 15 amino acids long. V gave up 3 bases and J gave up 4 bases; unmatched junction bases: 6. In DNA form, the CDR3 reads TGTGCCAGCAGCTCCGGGACAGGGGTTGGCACTGAAGCTTTCTTT. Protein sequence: CASSSGTGVGTEAFF. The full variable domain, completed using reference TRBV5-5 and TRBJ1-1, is DAGVTQSPTHLIKTRGQQVTLRCSPISGHKSVSWYQQVLGQGPQFIFQYYEKEERGRGNFPDRFSARQFPNYSSELNVNALLLGDSALYLCASSSGTGVGTEAFFGQGTRLTVV.

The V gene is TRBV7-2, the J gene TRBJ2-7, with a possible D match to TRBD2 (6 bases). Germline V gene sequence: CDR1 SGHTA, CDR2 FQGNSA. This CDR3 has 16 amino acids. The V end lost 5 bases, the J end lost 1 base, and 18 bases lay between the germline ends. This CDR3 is CASSLAAAGGSYEQYF. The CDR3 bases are TGTGCCAGCAGCCTTGCGGCCGCCGGGGGTTCCTACGAGCAGTACTTC.

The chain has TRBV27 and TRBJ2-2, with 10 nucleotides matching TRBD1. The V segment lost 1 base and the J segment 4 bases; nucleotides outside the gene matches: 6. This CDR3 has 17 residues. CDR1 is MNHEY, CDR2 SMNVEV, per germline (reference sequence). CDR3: CASSLFTGTGATGELFF. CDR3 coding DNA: TGTGCCAGCAGTTTATTTACCGGGACAGGGGCCACCGGGGAGCTGTTTTTT.

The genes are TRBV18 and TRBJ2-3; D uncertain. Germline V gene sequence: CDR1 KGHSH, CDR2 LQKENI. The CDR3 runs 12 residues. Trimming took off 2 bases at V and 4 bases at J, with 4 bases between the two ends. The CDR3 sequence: CASSPYADTQYF. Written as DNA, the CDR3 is TGTGCCAGCTCACCATATGCAGATACGCAGTATTTT.

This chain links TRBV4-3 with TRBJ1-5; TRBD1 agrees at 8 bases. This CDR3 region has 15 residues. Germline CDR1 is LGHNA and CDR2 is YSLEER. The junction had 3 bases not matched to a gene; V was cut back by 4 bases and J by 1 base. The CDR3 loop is CASSPRTGSNQPQHF. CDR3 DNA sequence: TGCGCCAGCAGCCCACGGACAGGGAGCAATCAGCCCCAGCATTTT.

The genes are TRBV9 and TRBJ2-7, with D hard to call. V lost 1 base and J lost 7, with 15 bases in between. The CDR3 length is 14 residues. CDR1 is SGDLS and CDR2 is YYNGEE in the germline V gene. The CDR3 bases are TGTGCCAGCAGCGTAAGTGGCACCTTAGAGGAGCAGTACTTC. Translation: CASSVSGTLEEQYF.

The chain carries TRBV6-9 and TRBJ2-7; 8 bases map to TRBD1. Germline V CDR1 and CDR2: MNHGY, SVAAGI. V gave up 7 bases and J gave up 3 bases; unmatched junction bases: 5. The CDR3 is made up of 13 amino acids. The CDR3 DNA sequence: TGTGCCAGCATAAACAGGGGGTGCTACGAGCAGTACTTC. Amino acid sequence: CASINRGCYEQYF.

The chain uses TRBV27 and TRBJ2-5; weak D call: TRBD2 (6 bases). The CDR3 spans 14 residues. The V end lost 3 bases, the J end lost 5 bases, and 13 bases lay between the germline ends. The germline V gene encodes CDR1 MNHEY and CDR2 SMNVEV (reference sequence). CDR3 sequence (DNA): TGTGCCAGCAGTTTCATTACTAGCACGGAGACCCAGTACTTC. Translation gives CASSFITSTETQYF.

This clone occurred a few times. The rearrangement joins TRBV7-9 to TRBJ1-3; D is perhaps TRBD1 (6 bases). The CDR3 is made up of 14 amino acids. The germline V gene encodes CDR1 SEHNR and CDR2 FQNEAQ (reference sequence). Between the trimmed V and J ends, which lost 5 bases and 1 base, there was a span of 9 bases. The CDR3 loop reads CASSRTGSGNTIYF. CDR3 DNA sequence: TGTGCCAGCAGCCGTACAGGGTCTGGAAACACCATATATTTT.

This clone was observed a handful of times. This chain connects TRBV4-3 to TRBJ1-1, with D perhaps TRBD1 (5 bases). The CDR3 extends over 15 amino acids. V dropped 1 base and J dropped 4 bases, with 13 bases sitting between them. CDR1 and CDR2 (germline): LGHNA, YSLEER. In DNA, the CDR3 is TGCGCCAGCAGCCAAGTCTTGGGAGGGACCACTGAAGCTTTCTTT. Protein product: CASSQVLGGTTEAFF.

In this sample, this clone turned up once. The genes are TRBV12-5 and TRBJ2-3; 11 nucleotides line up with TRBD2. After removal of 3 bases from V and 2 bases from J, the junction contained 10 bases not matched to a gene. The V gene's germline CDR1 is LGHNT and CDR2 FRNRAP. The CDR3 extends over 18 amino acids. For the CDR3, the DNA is TGTGCTAGTGGTTTCTTAGCGGGAGGGCCTTGGGACACAGATACGCAGTATTTT. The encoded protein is CASGFLAGGPWDTDTQYF.

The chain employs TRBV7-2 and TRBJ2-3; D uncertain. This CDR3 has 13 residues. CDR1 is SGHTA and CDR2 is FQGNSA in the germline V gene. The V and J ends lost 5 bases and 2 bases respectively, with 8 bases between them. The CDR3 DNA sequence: TGTGCCAGCAGCCTCTTCTACACAGATACGCAGTATTTT. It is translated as CASSLFYTDTQYF.

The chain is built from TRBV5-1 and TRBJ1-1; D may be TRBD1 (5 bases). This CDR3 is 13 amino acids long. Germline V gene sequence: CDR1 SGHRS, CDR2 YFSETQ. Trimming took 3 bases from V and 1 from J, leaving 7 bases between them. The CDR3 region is CASSSQGNTEAFF. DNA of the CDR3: TGCGCCAGCAGCTCTCAGGGGAACACTGAAGCTTTCTTT.

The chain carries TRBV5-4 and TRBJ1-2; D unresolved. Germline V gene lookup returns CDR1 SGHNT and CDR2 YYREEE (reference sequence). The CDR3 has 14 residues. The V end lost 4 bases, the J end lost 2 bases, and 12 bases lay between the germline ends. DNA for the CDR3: TGTGCCAGCAGCACGTACTCGGGGAACTATGGCTACACCTTC. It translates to CASSTYSGNYGYTF.

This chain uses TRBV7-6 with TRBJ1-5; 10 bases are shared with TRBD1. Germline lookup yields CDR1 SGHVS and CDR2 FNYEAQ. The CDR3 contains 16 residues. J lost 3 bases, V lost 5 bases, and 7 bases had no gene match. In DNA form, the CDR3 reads TGTGCCAGCAGCAAGGGACAGGGGAGGGACAATCAGCCCCAGCATTTT. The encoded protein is CASSKGQGRDNQPQHF. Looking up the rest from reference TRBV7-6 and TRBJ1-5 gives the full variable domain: GAGVSQSPRYKVTKRGQDVALRCDPISGHVSLYWYRQALGQGPEFLTYFNYEAQQDKSGLPNDRFSAERPEGSISTLTIQRTEQRDSAMYRCASSKGQGRDNQPQHFGDGTRLSIL.

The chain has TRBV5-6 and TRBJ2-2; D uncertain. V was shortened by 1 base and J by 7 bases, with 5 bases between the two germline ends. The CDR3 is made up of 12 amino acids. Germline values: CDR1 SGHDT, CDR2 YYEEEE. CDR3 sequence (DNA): TGTGCCAGCAGCTTGTCTAGCGGGGAGCTGTTTTTT. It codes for CASSLSSGELFF.